The 26 T cell receptor beta chains listed next were all sequenced from one sample in a study of identical twins. TCRdb analysed the 5' RACE reads with MiXCR anew, one entry per CDR3 protein. The data show hundreds of thousands of distinct CDR3 sequences, about 12% seen once. These data were also filed under a second study, of yellow fever vaccine responses in identical twins.

The sample comprised CD8+ T cells sorted from blood. These receptors were obtained from a woman aged 18-29 years in good health.

The genes are TRBV2 and TRBJ2-1, with 9 bases matching TRBD2. The J segment lost 7 bases and the V segment lost 5 bases, leaving 6 bases of the junction unmatched. Germline-derived CDR1 and CDR2 are SNHLY and FYNNEI. CDR3 size: 14 residues. CDR3 nucleotide sequence: TGTGCCAGCAGTTCCGGGACTAGCTTAAATGAGCAGTTCTTC. The encoded protein is CASSSGTSLNEQFF.

V and J are TRBV25-1 and TRBJ2-7, with D perhaps assigned TRBD1 or TRBD2 (5 bases each). V gave up 2 bases and J gave up 4 bases, with 15 bases separating them. Germline V gene sequence: CDR1 MGHDK, CDR2 SYGVNS. The CDR3 length is 15 residues. In nucleotides, the CDR3 is TGTGCCAGCAGTGAAGAGGGGAGCATGTGGTACGAGCAGTACTTC. Its protein product is CASSEEGSMWYEQYF.

This clonotype was counted between two and nine times. This chain links TRBV19 with TRBJ1-1, with TRBD1 identical over 8 bases. V shed 7 bases and J 10 bases; nucleotides not matched to a gene: 14. Per germline, CDR1 LNHDA and CDR2 SQIVND (reference sequence). The CDR3 totals 14 residues. The CDR3 loop reads CASNVPGQALVAFF. CDR3 sequence (DNA): TGTGCCAGTAACGTTCCGGGACAGGCTCTGGTAGCTTTCTTT.

This clonotype was seen ten or more times. V is TRBV18 and J is TRBJ2-7; D call uncertain. Looked up from germline, CDR1 is KGHSH and CDR2 is LQKENI. The CDR3 is 12 residues long. Trimming left V 3 bases short and J 1 base short, with 4 bases between. The CDR3 reads CASSPDSYEQYV. The CDR3 DNA follows: TGTGCCAGCTCACCGGATTCCTACGAGCAGTACGTC.

This chain uses TRBV2 with TRBJ2-5; no firm D call. Germline V lookup: CDR1 SNHLY, CDR2 FYNNEI. V lost 7 bases, J lost 7 bases, and 7 bases lay in between. CDR3 length equals 10 residues. CDR3 protein: CASTAGTQYF. CDR3 nucleotide sequence: TGTGCCAGCACGGCCGGGACCCAGTACTTC.

This clonotype was seen ten or more times. The J gene is TRBJ1-1, the V gene TRBV7-2; perhaps TRBD1 as D (6 bases). Germline V CDR1 and CDR2: SGHTA, FQGNSA. This CDR3 is built from 16 residues. The germline V and J ends were trimmed by 2 bases and 1 base, with 14 bases remaining between them. CDR3 DNA: TGTGCCAGCAGCTTAAATTCGGCAGGGGAGAACACTGAAGCTTTCTTT. Protein sequence: CASSLNSAGENTEAFF. The whole variable domain, filled in from reference TRBV7-2 and TRBJ1-1, reads GAGVSQSPSNKVTEKGKDVELRCDPISGHTALYWYRQSLGQGLEFLIYFQGNSAPDKSGLPSDRFSAERTGGSVSTLTIQRTQQEDSAVYLCASSLNSAGENTEAFFGQGTRLTVV.

This clonotype came up a few times. This chain links TRBV20-1 with TRBJ1-2; no clear D gene. The V end was cut by 6 bases, the J end by 3 bases, with 11 bases between. The CDR3 runs to 12 residues. Germline V lookup: CDR1 DFQATT, CDR2 SNEGSKA (reference sequence). CDR3: CSAVGTDYGYTF. CDR3 nucleotides: TGCAGTGCCGTCGGAACAGACTATGGCTACACCTTC.

This clonotype was seen only a few times. The chain carries TRBV5-6 and TRBJ2-1; 9 bases are a match to TRBD2. CDR3 length equals 16 residues. Germline V lookup: CDR1 SGHDT, CDR2 YYEEEE. V trimming: 0 bases; J trimming: 6 bases; junction bases outside the gene matches: 7. CDR3 in DNA: TGTGCCAGCAGCTTGGGACTAGCGGAGATCTTCAATGAGCAGTTCTTC. This gives the protein CASSLGLAEIFNEQFF.

This clonotype was picked up a small number of times. The chain is built from TRBV12-5 and TRBJ2-5, with 8 positions matching TRBD2. The CDR3 is 13 residues long. The trim removed 3 bases at V and 5 bases at J, leaving 2 bases unmatched. Germline CDR1 LGHNT, CDR2 FRNRAP. As DNA, the CDR3 is TGTGCTAGTGGTTTAGCGGGAGCTGAGACCCAGTACTTC. Translated: CASGLAGAETQYF. The full variable domain, rest sourced from reference TRBV12-5 and TRBJ2-5, is DARVTQTPRHKVTEMGQEVTMRCQPILGHNTVFWYRQTMMQGLELLAYFRNRAPLDDSGMPKDRFSAEMPDATLATLKIQPSEPRDSAVYFCASGLAGAETQYFGPGTRLLVL.

The table lists this clonotype with a few counts. This rearrangement joins TRBV9 to TRBJ2-3; D is perhaps TRBD2 (6 bases). V lost 1 base and J 2 bases, leaving 11 bases between the germline ends. The CDR3 runs to 15 residues. Per germline, CDR1 SGDLS and CDR2 YYNGEE. In nucleotides, the CDR3 is TGTGCCAGCAGCGTAACGGGAGATGACACAGATACGCAGTATTTT. It yields the protein CASSVTGDDTDTQYF.

This chain connects TRBV29-1 to TRBJ2-7, with a possible D match to TRBD2 (6 bases). V lost 8 bases to trimming and J lost 2 bases, with 19 bases between them. The CDR3 totals 14 residues. Germline values: CDR1 SQVTM, CDR2 ANQGSEA. CDR3 residues: CSMGGAGRTYEQYF. CDR3 coding DNA: TGCAGCATGGGTGGGGCGGGACGGACCTACGAGCAGTACTTC.

This clonotype occurred a few times. J is TRBJ2-7 and V is TRBV6-5, with D perhaps TRBD2 (6 bases). Germline loops: CDR1 MNHEY, CDR2 SVGAGI. The CDR3 totals 15 residues. Trimming took off 0 bases at V and 4 bases at J, with 13 bases between the two ends. The CDR3 region has the DNA TGTGCCAGCAGTTACTCGGAGGGTTCAGTTTACGAGCAGTACTTC. This encodes CASSYSEGSVYEQYF.

The V call is TRBV12-3 or TRBV12-4, the J call TRBJ2-1; D not resolved. Trimming removed 4 bases at V and 8 bases at J, with 9 bases between. The CDR3 has 12 amino acids. The CDR3, as DNA: TGTGCCAGCAGTTCAAGCCCCGATGAGCAGTTCTTC. It specifies CASSSSPDEQFF.

The chain combines TRBV18 with TRBJ2-3; D is ambiguous. The V gene lost 0 bases and the J gene lost 3 bases, with 10 bases spanning the gap. The CDR3 is 15 residues long. Looked up from germline, CDR1 is KGHSH and CDR2 is LQKENI. CDR3 residues: CASSPPSSMTDTQYF. In DNA form, the CDR3 reads TGTGCCAGCTCACCACCCTCATCGATGACAGATACGCAGTATTTT.

This clonotype was detected many times. V is TRBV7-6 and J is TRBJ1-4; unclear D gene. V was cut by 7 bases and J by 3 bases, with 9 bases left in between. Germline V gene data show CDR1 as SGHVS and CDR2 as FNYEAQ. The CDR3 totals 13 residues. In nucleotides, the CDR3 is TGTGCCAGCAAACCGCCCTCTAATGAAAAACTGTTTTTT. Protein: CASKPPSNEKLFF.

There are a few counts of this clonotype. This chain uses TRBV13 with TRBJ2-7; D uncertain. The ends were cut back, 3 bases at V and 5 bases at J, with 11 bases in the middle. Per germline, CDR1 PRHDT and CDR2 FYEKMQ (reference sequence). The CDR3 is 13 amino acids. The CDR3 loop is CASSFGSPNEQYV. In DNA, the CDR3 is TGTGCCAGCAGCTTTGGGTCCCCCAACGAGCAGTACGTC.

The gene calls are TRBV18 and TRBJ2-3, with a possible D match to TRBD1 (6 bases). The CDR3 loop spans 16 amino acids. Trimming took 0 bases from V and 1 from J, leaving 11 bases between them. Germline V CDR1 and CDR2: KGHSH, LQKENI. This chain's CDR3 is CASSPPTGFGTDTQYF. DNA of the CDR3: TGTGCCAGCTCACCACCAACAGGGTTCGGCACAGATACGCAGTATTTT.

As to this clonotype: Since a much larger clone is just one base distant, this may be a read error. The conserved closing phenylalanine or tryptophan is absent in this CDR3, likely reflecting a read error. V is TRBV28 and J is TRBJ2-1; 12 nucleotides align to TRBD2. CDR1 and CDR2 from the germline V gene are MDHEN and SYDVKM. CDR3 size: 15 residues. V was clipped by 5 bases and J by 6 bases; unmatched bases: 5. The chain's CDR3 is CASSPTSGSLNEQFL. DNA for the CDR3: TGTGCCAGCAGTCCGACTAGCGGGAGCCTCAATGAGCAGTTCTTA.

This clonotype was picked up many times. The chain couples TRBV15 to TRBJ2-1; 7 positions match TRBD2. V lost 1 base, J lost 2 bases, and 5 bases stayed unmatched. This CDR3 spans 16 amino acids. Germline V gene data show CDR1 as LNHNV and CDR2 as YYDKDF (reference sequence). The CDR3 sequence is CATSRGGGGTYNEQFF. CDR3 bases: TGTGCCACCAGCAGAGGCGGGGGAGGGACCTACAATGAGCAGTTCTTC.

J is TRBJ2-3 and V is TRBV7-2, with no clear D. This CDR3 contains 12 residues. Looked up from germline, CDR1 is SGHTA and CDR2 is FQGNSA. Trimming took off 7 bases at V and 2 bases at J, with 7 bases between the two ends. CDR3 sequence reads: CASKKYTDTQYF. The CDR3 DNA reads TGTGCCAGCAAGAAGTACACAGATACGCAGTATTTT.

The chain employs TRBV9 and TRBJ2-1; D is tentatively TRBD1 or TRBD2 (7 bases each). Trimming cost V 0 bases and J 7 bases, with 20 bases left between them. CDR3 length: 17 amino acids. CDR1 is SGDLS and CDR2 is YYNGEE in the germline V gene. The CDR3: CASSVGWEGAFLNEQFF. CDR3 in DNA: TGTGCCAGCAGCGTAGGTTGGGAGGGGGCCTTTTTGAATGAGCAGTTCTTC. Together with reference TRBV9 and TRBJ2-1, the CDR3 gives the full variable domain: DSGVTQTPKHLITATGQRVTLRCSPRSGDLSVYWYQQSLDQGLQFLIQYYNGEERAKGNILERFSAQQFPDLHSELNLSSLELGDSALYFCASSVGWEGAFLNEQFFGPGTRLTVL.

The sample holds a few counts of this clonotype. The chain has TRBV28 and TRBJ2-5; unclear D gene. The CDR3 runs to 14 residues. V was clipped by 7 bases and J by 0 bases, with 12 bases between them. From germline, CDR1 is MDHEN and CDR2 SYDVKM. The CDR3 nucleotides read TGTGCCAGCAACCCGCCCCACAACCAAGAGACCCAGTACTTC. Protein sequence: CASNPPHNQETQYF.

This clonotype occurred a few times. This chain's CDR3 is CASSQTSASSYNEQFF. CDR3 nucleotide sequence: TGTGCCAGCAGCCAAACTAGCGCGAGCTCCTACAATGAGCAGTTCTTC. The genes are TRBV3-1 and TRBJ2-1; TRBD2 agrees at 7 bases. The CDR3 extends over 16 amino acids. The ends lost 2 bases at V and 0 bases at J; junction bases unmatched: 4. In germline, CDR1 is LGHDT, CDR2 YNNKEL (reference sequence).

This clonotype was picked up a small number of times. CDR3: CASSLAGGIRAEQYF. CDR3 coding DNA: TGTGCCAGCAGTTTAGCGGGCGGTATTCGGGCCGAGCAGTACTTC. The J gene is TRBJ2-7, the V gene TRBV12-3 or TRBV12-4; no clear D. The CDR3 covers 15 residues. Trimming removed 0 bases at V and 6 bases at J, with 15 bases between.

The chain joins TRBV2 to TRBJ2-1, with a tentative D call TRBD1 (5 bases). This CDR3 spans 16 amino acids. V was trimmed by 5 bases and J by 4 bases, leaving 18 bases between them. Germline V gene data show CDR1 as SNHLY and CDR2 as FYNNEI. CDR3: CASSPFHRTPYNEQFF. In DNA form, the CDR3 reads TGTGCCAGCAGTCCCTTCCATCGGACACCTTACAATGAGCAGTTCTTC.

V and J are TRBV20-1 and TRBJ2-5; D gene uncertain. This CDR3 has 11 amino acids. Trimming removed 6 bases at V and 7 bases at J, with 12 bases between. Looked up from germline, CDR1 is DFQATT and CDR2 is SNEGSKA (reference sequence). CDR3 nucleotides: TGCAGTGCAAACGGACCGAGGACCCAGTACTTC. Translated, it gives CSANGPRTQYF.